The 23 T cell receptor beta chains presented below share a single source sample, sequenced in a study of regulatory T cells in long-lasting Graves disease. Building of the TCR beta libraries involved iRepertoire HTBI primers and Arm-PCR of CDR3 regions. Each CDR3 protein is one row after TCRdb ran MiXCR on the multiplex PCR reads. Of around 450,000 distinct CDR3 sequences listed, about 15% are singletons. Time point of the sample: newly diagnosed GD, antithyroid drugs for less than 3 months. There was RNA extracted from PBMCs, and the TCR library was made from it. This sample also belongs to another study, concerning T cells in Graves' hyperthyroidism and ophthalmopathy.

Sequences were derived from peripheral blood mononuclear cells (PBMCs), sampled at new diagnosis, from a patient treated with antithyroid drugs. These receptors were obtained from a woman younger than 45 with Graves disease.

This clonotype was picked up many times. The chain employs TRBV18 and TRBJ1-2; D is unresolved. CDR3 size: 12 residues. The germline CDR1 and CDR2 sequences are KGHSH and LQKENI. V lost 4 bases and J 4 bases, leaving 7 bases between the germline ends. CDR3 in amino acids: CASSREGYGYTF. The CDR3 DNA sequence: TGTGCCAGCTCACGCGAGGGCTATGGCTACACCTTC.

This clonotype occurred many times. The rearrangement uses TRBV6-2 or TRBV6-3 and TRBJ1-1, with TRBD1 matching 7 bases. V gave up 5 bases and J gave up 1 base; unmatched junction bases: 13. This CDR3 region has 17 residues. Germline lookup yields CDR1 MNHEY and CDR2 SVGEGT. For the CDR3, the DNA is TGTGCCAGCAGTGAAGGTCGACAGGGCCCCAGGAACACTGAAGCTTTCTTT. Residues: CASSEGRQGPRNTEAFF.

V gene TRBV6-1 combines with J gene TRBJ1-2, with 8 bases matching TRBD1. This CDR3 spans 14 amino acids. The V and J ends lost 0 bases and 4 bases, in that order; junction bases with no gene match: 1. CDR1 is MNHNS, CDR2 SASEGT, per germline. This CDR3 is CASSEATGVYGYTF. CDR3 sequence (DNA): TGTGCCAGCAGTGAAGCGACAGGGGTCTATGGCTACACCTTC.

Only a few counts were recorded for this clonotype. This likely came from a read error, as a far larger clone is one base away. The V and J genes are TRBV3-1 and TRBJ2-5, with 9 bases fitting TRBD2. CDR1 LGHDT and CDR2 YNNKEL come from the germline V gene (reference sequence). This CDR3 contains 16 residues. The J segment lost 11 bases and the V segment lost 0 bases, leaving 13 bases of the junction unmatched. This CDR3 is CASSQDLAGSYNEQYF. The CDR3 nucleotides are TGTGCCAGCAGCCAAGACCTAGCGGGATCCTACAATGAGCAGTACTTC.

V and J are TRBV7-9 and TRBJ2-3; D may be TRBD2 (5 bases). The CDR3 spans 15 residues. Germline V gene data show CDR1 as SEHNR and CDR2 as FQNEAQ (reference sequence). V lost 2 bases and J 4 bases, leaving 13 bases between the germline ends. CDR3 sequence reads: CASSLRVGVADTQYF. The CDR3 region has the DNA TGTGCCAGCAGCTTAAGGGTGGGAGTAGCAGATACGCAGTATTTT.

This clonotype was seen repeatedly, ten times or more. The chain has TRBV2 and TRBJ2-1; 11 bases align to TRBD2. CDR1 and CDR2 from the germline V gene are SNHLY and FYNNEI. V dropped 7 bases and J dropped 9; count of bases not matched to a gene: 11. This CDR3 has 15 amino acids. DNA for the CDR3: TGTGCCAGCATCGGACTAGCGGGCGCCCTCAGTGAGCAGTTCTTC. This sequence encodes CASIGLAGALSEQFF.

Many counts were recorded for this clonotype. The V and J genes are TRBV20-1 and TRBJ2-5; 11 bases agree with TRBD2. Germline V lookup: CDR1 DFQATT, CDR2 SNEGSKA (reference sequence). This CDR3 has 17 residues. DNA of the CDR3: TGCAGCGGCGGGGGGGGCGGGACTAGCGGTCCAGGGGAGACCCAGTACTTC. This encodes CSGGGGGTSGPGETQYF.

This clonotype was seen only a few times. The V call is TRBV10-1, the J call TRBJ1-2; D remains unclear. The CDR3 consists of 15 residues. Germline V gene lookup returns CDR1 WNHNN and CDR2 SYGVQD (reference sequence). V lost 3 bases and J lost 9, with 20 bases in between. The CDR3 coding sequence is TGCGCCAGCAGTGAAGGGAGAGGGTGGGTAAGACGCTACACCTTC. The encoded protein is CASSEGRGWVRRYTF.

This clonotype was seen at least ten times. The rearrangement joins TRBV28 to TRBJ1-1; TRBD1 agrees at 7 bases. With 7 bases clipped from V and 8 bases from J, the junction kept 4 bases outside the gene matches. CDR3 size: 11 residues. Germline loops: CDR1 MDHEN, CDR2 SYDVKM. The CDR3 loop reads CASTQTGEAFF. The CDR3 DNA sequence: TGTGCCAGCACCCAGACAGGGGAAGCTTTCTTT.

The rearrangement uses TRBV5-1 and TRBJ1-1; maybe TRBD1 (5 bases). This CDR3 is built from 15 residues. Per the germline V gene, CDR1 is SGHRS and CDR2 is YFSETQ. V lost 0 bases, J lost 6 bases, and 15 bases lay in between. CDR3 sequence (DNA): TGCGCCAGCAGCTTGGTCCCGGGGGGGGTCGCTGAAGCTTTCTTT. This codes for CASSLVPGGVAEAFF.

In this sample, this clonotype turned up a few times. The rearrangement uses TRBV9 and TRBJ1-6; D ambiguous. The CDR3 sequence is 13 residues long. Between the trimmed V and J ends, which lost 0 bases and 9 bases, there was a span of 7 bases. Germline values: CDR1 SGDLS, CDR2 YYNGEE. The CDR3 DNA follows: TGTGCCAGCAGCGTAGCCGCCTCTTCACCCCTCCACTTT. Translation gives CASSVAASSPLHF.

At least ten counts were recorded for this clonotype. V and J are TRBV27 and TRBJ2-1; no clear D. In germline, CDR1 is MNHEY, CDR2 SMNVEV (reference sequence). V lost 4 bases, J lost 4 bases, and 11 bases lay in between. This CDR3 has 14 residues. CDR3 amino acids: CASSSNHGYNEQFF. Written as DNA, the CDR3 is TGTGCCAGCAGTTCGAATCATGGTTACAATGAGCAGTTCTTC.

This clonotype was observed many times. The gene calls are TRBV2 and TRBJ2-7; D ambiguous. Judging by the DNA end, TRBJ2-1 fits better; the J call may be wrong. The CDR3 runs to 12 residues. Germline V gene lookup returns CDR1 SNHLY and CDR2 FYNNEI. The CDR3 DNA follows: TGTGCCAGCAGTGTTACAGCCGATGAGCAGTTCTTC. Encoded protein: CASSVTADEQFF.

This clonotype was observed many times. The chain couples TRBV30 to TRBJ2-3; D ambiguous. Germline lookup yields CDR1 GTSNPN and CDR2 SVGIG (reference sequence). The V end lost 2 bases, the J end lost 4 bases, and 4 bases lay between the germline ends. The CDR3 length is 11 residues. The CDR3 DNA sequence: TGTGCCTGGAGTACTCCAGATACGCAGTATTTT. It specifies CAWSTPDTQYF.

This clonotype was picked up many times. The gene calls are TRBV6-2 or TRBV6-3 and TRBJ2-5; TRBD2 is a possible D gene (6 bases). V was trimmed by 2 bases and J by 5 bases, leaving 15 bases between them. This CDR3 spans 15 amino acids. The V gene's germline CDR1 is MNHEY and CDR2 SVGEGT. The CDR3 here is CASSYEGTGSETQYF. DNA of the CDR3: TGTGCCAGCAGTTACGAAGGGACTGGTAGTGAGACCCAGTACTTC.

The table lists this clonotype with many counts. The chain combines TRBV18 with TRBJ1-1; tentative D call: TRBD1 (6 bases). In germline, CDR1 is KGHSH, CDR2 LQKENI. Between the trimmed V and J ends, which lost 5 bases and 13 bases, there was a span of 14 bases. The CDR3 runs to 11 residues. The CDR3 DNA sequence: TGTGCCAGCTCATCCATTAGGGGGGTTTTCTTT. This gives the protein CASSSIRGVFF. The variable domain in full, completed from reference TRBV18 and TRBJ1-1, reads NAGVMQNPRHLVRRRGQEARLRCSPMKGHSHVYWYRQLPEEGLKFMVYLQKENIIDESGMPKERFSAEFPKEGPSILRIQQVVRGDSAAYFCASSSIRGVFFGQGTRLTVV.

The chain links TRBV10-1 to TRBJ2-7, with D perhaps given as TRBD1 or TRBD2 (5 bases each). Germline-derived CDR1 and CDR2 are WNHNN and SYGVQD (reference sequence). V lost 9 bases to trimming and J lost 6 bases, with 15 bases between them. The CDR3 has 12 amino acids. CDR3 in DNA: TGCGCCAGAGATGAGGGGATTAGCGAGCAGTACTTC. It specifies CARDEGISEQYF.

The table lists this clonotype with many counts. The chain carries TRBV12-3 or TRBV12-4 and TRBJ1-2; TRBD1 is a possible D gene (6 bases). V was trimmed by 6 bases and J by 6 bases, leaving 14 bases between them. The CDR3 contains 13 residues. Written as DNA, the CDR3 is TGTGCCAGCAGACAGGGAACATTGGATGGCTACACCTTC. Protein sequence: CASRQGTLDGYTF.

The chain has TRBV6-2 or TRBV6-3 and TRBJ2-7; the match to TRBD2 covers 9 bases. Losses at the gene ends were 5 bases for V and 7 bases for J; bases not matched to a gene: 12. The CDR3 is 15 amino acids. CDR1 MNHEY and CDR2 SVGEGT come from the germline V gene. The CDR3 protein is CASSRAMASGNEQYF. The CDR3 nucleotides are TGTGCCAGCAGTAGGGCAATGGCTAGCGGGAATGAGCAGTACTTC.

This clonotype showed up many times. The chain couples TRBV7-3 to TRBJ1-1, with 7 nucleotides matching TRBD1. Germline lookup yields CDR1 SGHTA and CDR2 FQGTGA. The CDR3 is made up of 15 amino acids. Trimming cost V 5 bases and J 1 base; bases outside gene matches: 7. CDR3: CASSPGGTENTEAFF. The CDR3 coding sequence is TGTGCCAGCAGCCCTGGAGGGACAGAGAACACTGAAGCTTTCTTT.

CDR3 sequence: CASSQDLRGLNTGELFF. The DNA for the CDR3 is TGTGCCAGCAGCCAAGATCTGAGGGGGCTGAACACCGGGGAGCTGTTTTTT. This chain uses TRBV4-2 with TRBJ2-2; 7 bases agree with TRBD1. The germline gives CDR1 LGHNA, CDR2 YNFKEQ. This CDR3 is 17 amino acids long. V was clipped by 0 bases and J by 1 base; unmatched bases: 5.

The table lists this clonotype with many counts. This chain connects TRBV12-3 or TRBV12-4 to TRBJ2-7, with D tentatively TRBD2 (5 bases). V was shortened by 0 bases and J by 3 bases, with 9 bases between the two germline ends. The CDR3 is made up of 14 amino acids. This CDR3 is CASSLAGLVYEQYF. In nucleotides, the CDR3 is TGTGCCAGCAGTTTAGCAGGACTTGTCTACGAGCAGTACTTC.

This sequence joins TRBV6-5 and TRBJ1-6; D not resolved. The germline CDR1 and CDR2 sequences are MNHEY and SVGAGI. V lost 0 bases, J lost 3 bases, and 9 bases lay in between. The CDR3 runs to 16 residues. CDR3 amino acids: CASSYSQQLYNSPLHF. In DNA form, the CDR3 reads TGTGCCAGCAGTTACTCGCAACAGCTCTATAATTCACCCCTCCACTTT.